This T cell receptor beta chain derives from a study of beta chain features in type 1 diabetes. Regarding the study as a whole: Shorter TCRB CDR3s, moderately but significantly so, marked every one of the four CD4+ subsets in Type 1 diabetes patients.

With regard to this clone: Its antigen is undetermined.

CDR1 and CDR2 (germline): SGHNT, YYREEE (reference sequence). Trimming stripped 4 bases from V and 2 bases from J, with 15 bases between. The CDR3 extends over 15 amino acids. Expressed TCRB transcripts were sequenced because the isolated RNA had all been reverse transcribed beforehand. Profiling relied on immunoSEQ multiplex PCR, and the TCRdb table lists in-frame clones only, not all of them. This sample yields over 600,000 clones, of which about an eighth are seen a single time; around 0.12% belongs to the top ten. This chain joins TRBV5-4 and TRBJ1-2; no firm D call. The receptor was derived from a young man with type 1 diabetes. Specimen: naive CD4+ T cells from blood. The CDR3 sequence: CASSIGRPGNYGYTF. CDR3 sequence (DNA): TGTGCCAGCAGCATAGGACGTCCGGGGAACTATGGCTACACCTTC.